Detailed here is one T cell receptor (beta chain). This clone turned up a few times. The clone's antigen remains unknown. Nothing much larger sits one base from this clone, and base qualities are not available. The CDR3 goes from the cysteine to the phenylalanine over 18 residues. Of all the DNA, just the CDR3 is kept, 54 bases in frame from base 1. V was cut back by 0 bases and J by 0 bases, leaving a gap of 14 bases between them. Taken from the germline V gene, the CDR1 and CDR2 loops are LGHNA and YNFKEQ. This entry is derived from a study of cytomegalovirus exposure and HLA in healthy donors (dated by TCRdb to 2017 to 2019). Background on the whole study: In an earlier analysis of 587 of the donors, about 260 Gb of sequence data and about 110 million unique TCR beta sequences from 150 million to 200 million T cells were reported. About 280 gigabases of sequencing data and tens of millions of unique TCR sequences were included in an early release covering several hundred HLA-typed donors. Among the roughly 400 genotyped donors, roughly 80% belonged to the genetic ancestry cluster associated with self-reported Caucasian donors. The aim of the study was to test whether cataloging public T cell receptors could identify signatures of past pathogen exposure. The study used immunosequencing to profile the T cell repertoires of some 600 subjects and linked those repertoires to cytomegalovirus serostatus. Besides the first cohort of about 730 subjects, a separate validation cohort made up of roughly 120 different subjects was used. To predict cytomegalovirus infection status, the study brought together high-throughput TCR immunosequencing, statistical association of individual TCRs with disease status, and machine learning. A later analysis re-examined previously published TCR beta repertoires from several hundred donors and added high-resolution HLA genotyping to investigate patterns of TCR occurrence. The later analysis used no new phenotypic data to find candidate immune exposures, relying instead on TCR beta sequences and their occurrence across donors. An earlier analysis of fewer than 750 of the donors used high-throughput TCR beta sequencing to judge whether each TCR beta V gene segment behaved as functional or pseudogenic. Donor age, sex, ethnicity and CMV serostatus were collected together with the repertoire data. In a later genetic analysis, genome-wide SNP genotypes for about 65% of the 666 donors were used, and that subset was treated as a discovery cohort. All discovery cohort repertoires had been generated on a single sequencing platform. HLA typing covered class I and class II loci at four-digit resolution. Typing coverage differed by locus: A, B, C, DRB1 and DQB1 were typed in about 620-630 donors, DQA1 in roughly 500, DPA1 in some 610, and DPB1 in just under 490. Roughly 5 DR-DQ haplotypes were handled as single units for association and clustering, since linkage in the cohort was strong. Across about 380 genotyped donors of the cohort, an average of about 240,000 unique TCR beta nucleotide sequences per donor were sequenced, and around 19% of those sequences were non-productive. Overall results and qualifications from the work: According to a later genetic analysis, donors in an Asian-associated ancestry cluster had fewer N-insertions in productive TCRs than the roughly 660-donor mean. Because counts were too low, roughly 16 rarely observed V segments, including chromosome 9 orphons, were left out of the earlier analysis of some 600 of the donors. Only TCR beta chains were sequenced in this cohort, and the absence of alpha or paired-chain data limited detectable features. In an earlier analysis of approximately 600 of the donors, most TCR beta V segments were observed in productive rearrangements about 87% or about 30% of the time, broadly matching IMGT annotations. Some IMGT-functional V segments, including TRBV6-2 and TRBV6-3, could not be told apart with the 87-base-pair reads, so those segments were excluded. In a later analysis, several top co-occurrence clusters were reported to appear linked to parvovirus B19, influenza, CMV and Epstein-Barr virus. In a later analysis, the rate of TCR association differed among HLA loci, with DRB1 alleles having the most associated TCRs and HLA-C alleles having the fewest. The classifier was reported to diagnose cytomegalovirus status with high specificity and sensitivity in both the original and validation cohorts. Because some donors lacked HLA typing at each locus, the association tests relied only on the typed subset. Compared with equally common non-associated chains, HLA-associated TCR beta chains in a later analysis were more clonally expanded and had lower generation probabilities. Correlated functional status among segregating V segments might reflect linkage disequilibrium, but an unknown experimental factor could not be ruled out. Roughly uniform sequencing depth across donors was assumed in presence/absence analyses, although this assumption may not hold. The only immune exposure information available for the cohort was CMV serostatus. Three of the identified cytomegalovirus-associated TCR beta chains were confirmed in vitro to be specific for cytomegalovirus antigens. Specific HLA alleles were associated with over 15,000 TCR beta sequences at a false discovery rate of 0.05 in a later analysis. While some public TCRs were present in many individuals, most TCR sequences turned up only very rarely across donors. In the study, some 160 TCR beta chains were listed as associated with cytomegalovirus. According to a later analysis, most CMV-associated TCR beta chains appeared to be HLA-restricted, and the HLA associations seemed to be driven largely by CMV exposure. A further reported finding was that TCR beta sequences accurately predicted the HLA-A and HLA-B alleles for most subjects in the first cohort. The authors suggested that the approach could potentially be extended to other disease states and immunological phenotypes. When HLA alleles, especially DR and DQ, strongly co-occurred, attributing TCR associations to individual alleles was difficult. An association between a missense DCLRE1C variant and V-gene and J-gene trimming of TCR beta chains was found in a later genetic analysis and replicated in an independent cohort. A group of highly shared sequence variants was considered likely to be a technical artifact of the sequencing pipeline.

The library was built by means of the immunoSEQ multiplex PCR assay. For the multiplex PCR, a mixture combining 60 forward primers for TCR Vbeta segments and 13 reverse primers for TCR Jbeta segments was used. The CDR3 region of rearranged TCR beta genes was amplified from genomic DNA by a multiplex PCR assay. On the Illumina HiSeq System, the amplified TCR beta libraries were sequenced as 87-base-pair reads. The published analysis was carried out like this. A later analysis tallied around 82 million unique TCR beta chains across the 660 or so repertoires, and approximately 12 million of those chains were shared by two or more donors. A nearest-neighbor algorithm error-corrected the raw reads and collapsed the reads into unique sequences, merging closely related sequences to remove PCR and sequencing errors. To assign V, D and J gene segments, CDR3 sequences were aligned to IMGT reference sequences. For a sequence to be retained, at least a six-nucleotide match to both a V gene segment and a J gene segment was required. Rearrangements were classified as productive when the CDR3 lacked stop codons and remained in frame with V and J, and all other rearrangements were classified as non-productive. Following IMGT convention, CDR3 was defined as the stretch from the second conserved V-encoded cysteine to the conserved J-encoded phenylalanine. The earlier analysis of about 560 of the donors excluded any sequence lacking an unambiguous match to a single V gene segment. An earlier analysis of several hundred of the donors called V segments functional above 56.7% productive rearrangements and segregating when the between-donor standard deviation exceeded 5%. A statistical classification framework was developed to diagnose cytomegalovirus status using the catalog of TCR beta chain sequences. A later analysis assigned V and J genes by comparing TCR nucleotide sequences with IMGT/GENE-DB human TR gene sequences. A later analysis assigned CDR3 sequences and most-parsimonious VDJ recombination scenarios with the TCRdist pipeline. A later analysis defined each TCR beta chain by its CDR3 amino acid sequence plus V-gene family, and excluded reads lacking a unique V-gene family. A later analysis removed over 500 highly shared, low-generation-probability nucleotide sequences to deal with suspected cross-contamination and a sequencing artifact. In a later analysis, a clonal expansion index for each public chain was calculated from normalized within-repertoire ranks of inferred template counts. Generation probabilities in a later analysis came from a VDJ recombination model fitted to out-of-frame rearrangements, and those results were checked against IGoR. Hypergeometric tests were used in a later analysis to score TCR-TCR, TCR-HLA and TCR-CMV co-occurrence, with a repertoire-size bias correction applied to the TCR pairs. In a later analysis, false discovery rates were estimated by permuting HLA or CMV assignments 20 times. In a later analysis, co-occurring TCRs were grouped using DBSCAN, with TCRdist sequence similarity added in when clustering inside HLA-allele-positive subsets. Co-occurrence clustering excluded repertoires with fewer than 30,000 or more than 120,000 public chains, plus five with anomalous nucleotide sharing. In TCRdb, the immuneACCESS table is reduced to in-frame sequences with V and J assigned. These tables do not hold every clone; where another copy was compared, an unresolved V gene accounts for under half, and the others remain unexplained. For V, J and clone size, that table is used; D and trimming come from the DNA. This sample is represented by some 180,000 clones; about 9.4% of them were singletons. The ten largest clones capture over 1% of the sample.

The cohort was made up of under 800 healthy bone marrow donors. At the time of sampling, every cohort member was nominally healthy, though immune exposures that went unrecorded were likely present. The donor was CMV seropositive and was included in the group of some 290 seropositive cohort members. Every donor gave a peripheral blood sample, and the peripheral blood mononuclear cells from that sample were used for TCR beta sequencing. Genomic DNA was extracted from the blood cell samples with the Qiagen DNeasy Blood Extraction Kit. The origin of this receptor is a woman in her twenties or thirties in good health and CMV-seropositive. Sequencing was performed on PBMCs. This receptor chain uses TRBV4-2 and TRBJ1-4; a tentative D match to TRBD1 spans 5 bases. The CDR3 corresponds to CASSQDEATDATNEKLFF. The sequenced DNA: TGTGCCAGCAGCCAAGATGAGGCGACAGATGCAACTAATGAAAAACTGTTTTTT.